Below are 9 T cell receptor beta chains sequenced from a single sample in a study of T cell changes during pregnancy in multiple sclerosis. Generated by immunoSEQ multiplex PCR, the TCRdb table keeps only in-frame clones and is missing some. The table records tens of thousands of clones, 80% to 95% of them present only once. Sequenced material: CD4+ T cells from peripheral blood mononuclear cells, taken in the third trimester of pregnancy. These receptors were taken from a female donor with multiple sclerosis, enrolled in a pregnancy study.

CDR3 protein: CASTLRAGGIYNEQFF. The CDR3 DNA sequence: TGTGCCAGCACCCTTAGGGCGGGAGGGATCTACAATGAGCAGTTCTTC. This chain uses TRBV11-1 with TRBJ2-1; TRBD2 agrees at 9 bases. This CDR3 contains 16 residues. The trim removed 7 bases at V and 3 bases at J, leaving 10 bases unmatched. In germline, CDR1 is SGHAT, CDR2 FQDESV (reference sequence). The full variable domain, rest sourced from reference TRBV11-1 and TRBJ2-1, is EAEVAQSPRYKITEKSQAVAFWCDPISGHATLYWYRQILGQGPELLVQFQDESVVDDSQLPKDRFSAERLKGVDSTLKIQPAELGDSAMYLCASTLRAGGIYNEQFFGPGTRLTVL.

The chain couples TRBV5-6 to TRBJ1-3; D not resolved. The V end was cut by 4 bases, the J end by 4 bases, with 9 bases between. The CDR3 spans 13 residues. Germline CDR1 SGHDT, CDR2 YYEEEE. The CDR3 bases are TGTGCCAGCAGCGAGGGTCGAGGAAACACCATATATTTT. Translating gives CASSEGRGNTIYF.

The chain recombines TRBV7-9 with TRBJ2-7; 15 positions match TRBD2. This CDR3 is 16 amino acids long. V shed 5 bases, J shed 3 bases, and the junction held 5 bases outside the gene matches. Germline-derived CDR1 and CDR2 are SEHNR and FQNEAQ (reference sequence). CDR3 bases: TGTGCCAGCAGCGGGACTAGCGGGAGGATAAACTACGAGCAGTACTTC. Translated: CASSGTSGRINYEQYF.

There are a few counts of this clone. The chain joins TRBV11-3 to TRBJ1-2, with 9 bases fitting TRBD1. The germline V gene encodes CDR1 SGHNT and CDR2 YENEEA. The CDR3 length is 13 residues. Trimming removed 1 base from V and 8 bases from J; junction bases left unmatched: 2. CDR3 DNA sequence: TGTGCCAGCAGCTTAGCCGGGACAGGGGGCTACACCTTC. Translated: CASSLAGTGGYTF.

V gene TRBV5-4 combines with J gene TRBJ2-1; 9 bases agree with TRBD1. This CDR3 has 15 residues. V lost 5 bases, J lost 0 bases, and 3 bases stayed unmatched. CDR1 SGHNT and CDR2 YYREEE come from the germline V gene (reference sequence). CDR3 in amino acids: CASRVTGGSYNEQFF. CDR3 in DNA: TGTGCCAGCAGGGTGACAGGGGGCTCCTACAATGAGCAGTTCTTC.

J is TRBJ2-4 and V is TRBV6-6; weak D call: TRBD1 (6 bases). V lost 3 bases to trimming and J lost 0 bases, with 12 bases between them. This CDR3 has 16 amino acids. Germline V gene lookup returns CDR1 MNHNY and CDR2 SVGAGI (reference sequence). CDR3 region: CASSYLDRLAKNIQYF. In nucleotides, the CDR3 is TGTGCCAGCAGTTATTTGGACAGACTAGCCAAAAACATTCAGTACTTC.

The J gene is TRBJ2-7, the V gene TRBV6-1; TRBD2 might be the D (7 bases). Germline assignment: CDR1 MNHNS and CDR2 SASEGT. CDR3 length: 14 amino acids. V was clipped by 4 bases and J by 3 bases, with 13 bases between them. The CDR3 loop is CASSVNRDYYEQYF. The DNA of the CDR3 is TGTGCCAGCAGTGTAAACAGGGACTACTACGAGCAGTACTTC.

The chain combines TRBV19 with TRBJ2-1; 9 positions match TRBD2. Germline trimming cut 2 bases from V and 10 bases from J; bases unmatched to any gene: 0. Germline V CDR1 and CDR2: LNHDA, SQIVND (reference sequence). The CDR3 spans 12 residues. The DNA for the CDR3 is TGTGCCAGTAGTATACTAGCGGGGGAGCAGTTCTTC. This encodes CASSILAGEQFF.

V is TRBV29-1 and J is TRBJ2-5; D is uncertain. This CDR3 is 12 amino acids long. Looked up from germline, CDR1 is SQVTM and CDR2 is ANQGSEA. V was pared by 5 bases and J by 5 bases, with 12 bases between. The CDR3 coding sequence is TGCAGCGTTATCCCGCGAGGTGAGACCCAGTACTTC. Its protein is CSVIPRGETQYF.